The 15 T cell receptor beta chains below come from one sample, sequenced in a study of response to subunit inactivated influenza vaccine. Via MiXCR, TCRdb re-called the RT-PCR reads, giving one row per CDR3 protein. Among approximately 530,000 distinct CDR3 sequences, approximately 7.6% were seen once, and the ten largest hold over 10%. Sample: PBMCs from blood, taken 23 to 25 months after vaccination. The receptor source for this set is a man between 45 and 75 years old who received an inactivated influenza vaccine.

This clonotype was seen a handful of times. The chain joins TRBV5-1 to TRBJ1-1, with D tentatively TRBD1 (6 bases). The CDR3 runs to 15 residues. Germline CDR1 SGHRS, CDR2 YFSETQ. The V gene lost 2 bases and the J gene lost 1 base, with 12 bases spanning the gap. For the CDR3, the DNA is TGCGCCAGCAGCTTTTCGGGACAAAGGAACACTGAAGCTTTCTTT. Protein product: CASSFSGQRNTEAFF.

This clonotype was counted many times. The V and J genes are TRBV29-1 and TRBJ2-1; D remains unclear. The V gene's germline CDR1 is SQVTM and CDR2 ANQGSEA. Trimming cost V 7 bases and J 8 bases, with 18 bases left between them. The CDR3 loop spans 13 amino acids. The CDR3 DNA follows: TGCAGCGCAAAGCAAGGTGGAGAGGATGAGCAGTTCTTC. Translating it yields CSAKQGGEDEQFF.

The gene calls are TRBV5-4 and TRBJ2-7; 13 bases line up with TRBD2. This CDR3 is 16 amino acids long. The V gene's germline CDR1 is SGHNT and CDR2 YYREEE (reference sequence). The junction had 5 bases not matched to a gene; V was cut back by 3 bases and J by 2 bases. CDR3 in amino acids: CASSSGLAGVTYEQYF. CDR3 nucleotides: TGTGCCAGCAGCTCCGGACTAGCGGGGGTTACCTACGAGCAGTACTTC. Complete variable domain (other parts from reference TRBV5-4 and TRBJ2-7): ETGVTQSPTHLIKTRGQQVTLRCSSQSGHNTVSWYQQALGQGPQFIFQYYREEENGRGNFPPRFSGLQFPNYSSELNVNALELDDSALYLCASSSGLAGVTYEQYFGPGTRLTVT.

This clonotype has just a few counts. This chain links TRBV7-9 with TRBJ2-5, with 9 bases that match TRBD1. V lost 5 bases, J lost 6 bases, and 7 bases stayed unmatched. In germline, CDR1 is SEHNR, CDR2 FQNEAQ (reference sequence). The CDR3 has 14 residues. In nucleotides, the CDR3 is TGTGCCAGCAGCCCAGACAGGGGGATAAAGACCCAGTACTTC. Translated: CASSPDRGIKTQYF.

This clonotype was detected ten times or more. The J gene is TRBJ1-5, the V gene TRBV12-3 or TRBV12-4; D unresolved. This CDR3 region has 14 residues. Trimming left V 3 bases short and J 1 base short, with 7 bases between. This chain's CDR3 is CASSFARSNQPQHF. CDR3 nucleotide sequence: TGTGCCAGCAGTTTCGCACGGAGCAATCAGCCCCAGCATTTT.

In its sample, this clonotype ranks as medium-sized. This chain joins TRBV30 and TRBJ2-1; D not certain. In germline, CDR1 is GTSNPN, CDR2 SVGIG (reference sequence). V was pared by 4 bases and J by 3 bases, with 4 bases between. CDR3 length: 11 amino acids. The CDR3 DNA follows: TGTGCCTGGATTGACTACAATGAGCAGTTCTTC. This translates into CAWIDYNEQFF.

This chain connects TRBV5-1 to TRBJ1-1; 8 nucleotides align to TRBD1. From germline, CDR1 is SGHRS and CDR2 YFSETQ. The CDR3 runs 15 residues. After removal of 4 bases from V and 0 bases from J, the junction contained 5 bases not matched to a gene. CDR3 nucleotide sequence: TGCGCCAGCAGCAAAGGACAGGGCTTGAACACTGAAGCTTTCTTT. The encoded protein is CASSKGQGLNTEAFF.

This clonotype was counted only a few times. The J gene is TRBJ2-1, the V gene TRBV11-3; the D gene could be TRBD1 or TRBD2 (6 bases each). The CDR3 consists of 15 residues. V was clipped by 7 bases and J by 10 bases, with 23 bases between them. Per the germline V gene, CDR1 is SGHNT and CDR2 is YENEEA. Here the CDR3 reads CASNGLRGRRREQFF. The CDR3 nucleotides are TGTGCCAGCAATGGTCTTCGGGGGCGGCGGCGGGAGCAGTTCTTC.

The V call is TRBV5-1, the J call TRBJ2-2, with D perhaps TRBD1 (6 bases). Per the germline V gene, CDR1 is SGHRS and CDR2 is YFSETQ. V lost 0 bases, J lost 6 bases, and 15 bases lay in between. The CDR3 totals 16 residues. CDR3: CASSLARAGAPGELFF. The CDR3 region has the DNA TGCGCCAGCAGCTTGGCCAGGGCAGGGGCCCCCGGGGAGCTGTTTTTT. The full variable domain, its missing parts supplied by reference TRBV5-1 and TRBJ2-2, is KAGVTQTPRYLIKTRGQQVTLSCSPISGHRSVSWYQQTPGQGLQFLFEYFSETQRNKGNFPGRFSGRQFSNSRSEMNVSTLELGDSALYLCASSLARAGAPGELFFGEGSRLTVL.

The V call is TRBV6-1, the J call TRBJ2-2; perhaps D is TRBD1 or TRBD2 (5 bases each). In germline, CDR1 is MNHNS, CDR2 SASEGT. The CDR3 is 15 amino acids. The V end was cut by 6 bases, the J end by 6 bases, with 17 bases between. The CDR3 nucleotides are TGTGCCAGCAGGCTGATGAGGGGTGGAGCCGGGGAGCTGTTTTTT. Amino acids: CASRLMRGGAGELFF.

This clonotype came up many times. The chain joins TRBV7-2 to TRBJ2-3; D is unclear. Trimming shortened V by 5 bases and J by 5 bases, and 8 bases separated the two germline ends. In germline, CDR1 is SGHTA, CDR2 FQGNSA. The CDR3 totals 12 residues. CDR3 protein: CASSPYGDTQYF. In nucleotides, the CDR3 is TGTGCCAGCAGCCCCTATGGAGATACGCAGTATTTT.

This clonotype has more than one count but fewer than ten. As DNA, the CDR3 is TGTGCCAGCAGTTTGGGACAGCTCATCCAAGAGACCCAGTACTTC. Translated, it gives CASSLGQLIQETQYF. The rearrangement uses TRBV12-3 or TRBV12-4 and TRBJ2-5; TRBD1 agrees at 7 bases. CDR3 length: 15 amino acids. Trimming removed 3 bases from V and 1 base from J; junction bases left unmatched: 5.

This clonotype was counted ten times or more. This chain uses TRBV9 with TRBJ1-1; D not resolved. Trimming took 2 bases from V and 3 from J, leaving 8 bases between them. The CDR3 covers 13 residues. The germline V gene encodes CDR1 SGDLS and CDR2 YYNGEE. CDR3 bases: TGTGCCAGCAGCGTCGGGGAATACACTGAAGCTTTCTTT. Translation gives CASSVGEYTEAFF.

This clonotype occurred many times. The CDR3 protein is CASSSAGTENTEAFF. CDR3 nucleotides: TGCGCCAGCAGCTCCGCCGGGACCGAGAACACTGAAGCTTTCTTT. This chain connects TRBV5-1 to TRBJ1-1, with D maybe TRBD1 (5 bases). Germline V gene data show CDR1 as SGHRS and CDR2 as YFSETQ. This CDR3 region has 15 residues. Between the trimmed V and J ends, which lost 3 bases and 1 base, there was a span of 13 bases.

The chain carries TRBV7-3 and TRBJ2-2, with 11 bases lining up with TRBD1. The CDR3 contains 17 residues. Unmatched junction bases numbered 6, after V lost 0 bases and J lost 6 bases. Germline V gene lookup returns CDR1 SGHTA and CDR2 FQGTGA. The CDR3 is CASSLTIGQGAPGELFF. Written as DNA, the CDR3 is TGTGCCAGCAGCTTAACCATAGGACAGGGGGCCCCCGGGGAGCTGTTTTTT.